A selection of T cell receptor beta chains follows, all from one sample in a study of response to subunit inactivated influenza vaccine. TCRdb fed the RT-PCR reads into MiXCR, producing one record per CDR3 protein. This table holds about 610,000 distinct CDR3 sequences, 13% to 15% found once. Sequencing was performed on PBMCs from blood, taken less than 13 days after vaccination. These receptor sequences come from a man aged 45-65 years who received an inactivated influenza vaccine. Each CDR3 is given with its conserved first and last residue.

V: TRBV9; J: TRBJ2-1; CDR3: CASSVEVLSNNEQFF
V: TRBV12-3/TRBV12-4; J: TRBJ2-5; CDR3: CASSFLRSETQYF
V: TRBV18; J: TRBJ2-1; CDR3: CASSPPGGRDNEQFF
V: TRBV25-1; J: TRBJ2-5; CDR3: CASTGTGKETQYF
V: TRBV10-3; J: TRBJ2-1; CDR3: CAISEPPGGRALEQFF
V: TRBV15; J: TRBJ2-3; CDR3: CATSRTSGGGDTQYF
V: TRBV7-8; J: TRBJ2-3; CDR3: CASSLFFGGRTDTQYF
V: TRBV7-2; J: TRBJ2-5; CDR3: CASTPGEVETQYF
V: TRBV6-1; J: TRBJ2-1; CDR3: CASIRRRGEGDEQFF
V: TRBV11-2; J: TRBJ2-7; CDR3: CASSSGQPGSYEQYF
V: TRBV6-2/TRBV6-3; J: TRBJ2-7; CDR3: CASSYQTSGRSSYEQYF
V: TRBV15; J: TRBJ2-7; CDR3: CATSRDWVSYEQYF
V: TRBV12-3/TRBV12-4; J: TRBJ2-7; CDR3: CASSLASLAVVDEQYF
V: TRBV20-1; J: TRBJ2-7; CDR3: CSARDPAGRYEQYF
V: TRBV4-1; J: TRBJ1-2; CDR3: CASSQDPGISYGYTF